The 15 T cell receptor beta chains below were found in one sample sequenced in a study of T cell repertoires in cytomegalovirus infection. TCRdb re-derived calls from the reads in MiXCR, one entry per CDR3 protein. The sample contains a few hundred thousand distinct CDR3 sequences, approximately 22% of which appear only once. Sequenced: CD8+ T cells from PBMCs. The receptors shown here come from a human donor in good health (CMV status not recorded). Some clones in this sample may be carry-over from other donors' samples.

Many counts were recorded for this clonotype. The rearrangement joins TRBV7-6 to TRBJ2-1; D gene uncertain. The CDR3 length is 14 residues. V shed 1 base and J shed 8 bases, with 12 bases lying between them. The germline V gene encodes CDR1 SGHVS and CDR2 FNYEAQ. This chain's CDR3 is CASSLGGPYDEQFF. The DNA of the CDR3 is TGTGCCAGCAGCTTAGGAGGCCCTTACGATGAGCAGTTCTTC.

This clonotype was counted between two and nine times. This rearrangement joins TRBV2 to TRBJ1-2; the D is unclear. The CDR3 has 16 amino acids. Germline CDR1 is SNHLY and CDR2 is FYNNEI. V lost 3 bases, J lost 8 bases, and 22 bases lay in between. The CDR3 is CASSDTQVLALGGYTF. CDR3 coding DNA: TGTGCCAGCAGTGATACCCAGGTCCTCGCCCTGGGGGGCTACACCTTC.

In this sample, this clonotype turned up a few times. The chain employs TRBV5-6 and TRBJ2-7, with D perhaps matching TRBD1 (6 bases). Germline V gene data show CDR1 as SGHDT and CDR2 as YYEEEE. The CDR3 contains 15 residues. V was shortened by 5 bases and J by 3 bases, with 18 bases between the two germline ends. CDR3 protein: CASRPWGGQSYEQYF. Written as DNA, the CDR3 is TGTGCCAGCAGGCCCTGGGGCGGACAGAGCTACGAGCAGTACTTC. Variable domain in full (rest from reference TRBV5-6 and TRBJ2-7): DAGVTQSPTHLIKTRGQQVTLRCSPKSGHDTVSWYQQALGQGPQFIFQYYEEEERQRGNFPDRFSGHQFPNYSSELNVNALLLGDSALYLCASRPWGGQSYEQYFGPGTRLTVT.

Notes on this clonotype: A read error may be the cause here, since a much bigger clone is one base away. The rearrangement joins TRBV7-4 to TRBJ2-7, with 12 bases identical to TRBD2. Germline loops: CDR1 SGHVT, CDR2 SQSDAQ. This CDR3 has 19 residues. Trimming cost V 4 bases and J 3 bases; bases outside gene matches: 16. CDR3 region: CASSSITSGGLSSFYEQYF. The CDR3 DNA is TGTGCCAGCAGCTCGATAACTAGCGGGGGGCTCTCGAGCTTCTACGAGCAGTACTTC.

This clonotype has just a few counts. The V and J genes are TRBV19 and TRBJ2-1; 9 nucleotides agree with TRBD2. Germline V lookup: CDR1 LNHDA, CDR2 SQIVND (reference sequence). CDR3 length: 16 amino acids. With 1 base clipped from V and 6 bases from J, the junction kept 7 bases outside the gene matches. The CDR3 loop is CASSIGAGGSLNEQFF. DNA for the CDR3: TGTGCCAGTAGTATAGGAGCGGGGGGCAGCCTCAATGAGCAGTTCTTC.

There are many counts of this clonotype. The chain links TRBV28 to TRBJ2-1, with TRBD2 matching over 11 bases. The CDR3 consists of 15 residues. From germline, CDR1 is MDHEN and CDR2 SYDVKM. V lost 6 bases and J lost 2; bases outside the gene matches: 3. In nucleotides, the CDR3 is TGTGCCAGCAGAATAGCGGGGGGGCCCTACAATGAGCAGTTCTTC. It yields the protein CASRIAGGPYNEQFF.

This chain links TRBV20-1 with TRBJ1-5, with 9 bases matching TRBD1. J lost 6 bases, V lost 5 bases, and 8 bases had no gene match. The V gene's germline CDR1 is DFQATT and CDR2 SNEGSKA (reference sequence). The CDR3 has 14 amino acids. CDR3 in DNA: TGCAGTGCTCGACGGACAGGGGAAACTCAGCCCCAGCATTTT. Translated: CSARRTGETQPQHF.

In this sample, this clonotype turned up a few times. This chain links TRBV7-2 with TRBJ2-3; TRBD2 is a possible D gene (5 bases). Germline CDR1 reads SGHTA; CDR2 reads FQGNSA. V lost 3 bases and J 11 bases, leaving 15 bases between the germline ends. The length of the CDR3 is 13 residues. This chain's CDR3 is CASSFQTIRGQYF. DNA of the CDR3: TGTGCCAGCAGCTTCCAGACTATCCGGGGGCAGTATTTT.

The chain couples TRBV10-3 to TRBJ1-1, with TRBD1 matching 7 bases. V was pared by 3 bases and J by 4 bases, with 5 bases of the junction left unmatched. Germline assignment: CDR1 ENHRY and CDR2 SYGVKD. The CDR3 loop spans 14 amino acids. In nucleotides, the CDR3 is TGTGCCATCAGTGAATTGCAGGGGGTCACTGAAGCTTTCTTT. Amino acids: CAISELQGVTEAFF.

The CDR3 nucleotides read TGCAGCGTTCCGAGGACTACAGCGGGGGGCAGGTCAGATACGCAGTATTTT. It encodes CSVPRTTAGGRSDTQYF. The chain combines TRBV29-1 with TRBJ2-3; 9 nucleotides align to TRBD2. Germline assignment: CDR1 SQVTM and CDR2 ANQGSEA. There are 17 residues in the CDR3. Germline trimming cut 5 bases from V and 4 bases from J; bases unmatched to any gene: 16.

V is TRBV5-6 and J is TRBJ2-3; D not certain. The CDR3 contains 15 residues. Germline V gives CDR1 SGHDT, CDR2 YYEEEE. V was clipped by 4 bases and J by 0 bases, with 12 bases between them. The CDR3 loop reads CASSVKLYSTDTQYF. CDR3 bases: TGTGCCAGCAGCGTCAAGCTATACAGCACAGATACGCAGTATTTT. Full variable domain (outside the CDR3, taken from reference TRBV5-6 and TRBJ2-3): DAGVTQSPTHLIKTRGQQVTLRCSPKSGHDTVSWYQQALGQGPQFIFQYYEEEERQRGNFPDRFSGHQFPNYSSELNVNALLLGDSALYLCASSVKLYSTDTQYFGPGTRLTVL.

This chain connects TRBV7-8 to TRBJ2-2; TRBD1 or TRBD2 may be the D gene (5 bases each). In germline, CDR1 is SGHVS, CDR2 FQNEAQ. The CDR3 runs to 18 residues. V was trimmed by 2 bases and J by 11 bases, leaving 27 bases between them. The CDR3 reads CASSLPTPGTMGLSELFF. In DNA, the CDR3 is TGTGCCAGCAGCTTACCCACGCCAGGGACCATGGGGTTATCTGAGCTGTTTTTT.

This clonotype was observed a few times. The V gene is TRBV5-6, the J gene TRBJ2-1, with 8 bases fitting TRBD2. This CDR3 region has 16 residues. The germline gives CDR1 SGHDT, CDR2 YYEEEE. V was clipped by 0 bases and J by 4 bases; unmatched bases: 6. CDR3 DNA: TGTGCCAGCAGCTTGGCCAGTAGCGGGGTTTACAATGAGCAGTTCTTC. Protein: CASSLASSGVYNEQFF.

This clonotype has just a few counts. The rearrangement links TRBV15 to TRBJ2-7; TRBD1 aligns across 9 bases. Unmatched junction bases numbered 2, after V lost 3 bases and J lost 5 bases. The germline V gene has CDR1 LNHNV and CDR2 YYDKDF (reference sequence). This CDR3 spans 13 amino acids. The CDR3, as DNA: TGTGCCACCAGCAGGTGGACAGGGGACGAGCAGTACTTC. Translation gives CATSRWTGDEQYF.

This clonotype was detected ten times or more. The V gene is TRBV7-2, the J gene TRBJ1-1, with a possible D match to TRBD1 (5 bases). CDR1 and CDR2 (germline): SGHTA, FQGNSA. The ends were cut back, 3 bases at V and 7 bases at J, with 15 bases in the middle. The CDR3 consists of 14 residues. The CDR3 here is CASSLSAGWSEAFF. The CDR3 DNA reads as TGTGCCAGCAGCTTGTCCGCAGGGTGGAGTGAAGCTTTCTTT.